Reported below is one TCR beta chain. Its matching antigen is unknown. A much larger clone is a single base away; this may be a read error. Because the CDR3's place on the DNA is in doubt, the DNA is left out and the CDR3 is given as listed by TCRdb. Axillary draining lymph nodes of breast cancer patients supplied the node samples. TCRdb fed the multiplex PCR reads into MiXCR, producing one record per CDR3 protein. The table has fewer than 150,000 distinct CDR3 sequences, 21% seen once. With termini counted, the CDR3 has 13 amino acids. The V gene's germline CDR1 is SQVTM and CDR2 ANQGSEA. The sample belongs to a study of breast tumors, draining lymph nodes, adjacent tissues. Study-level findings and limits: Tumor TCR diversity was below lymph nodes but above nontumor tissue. Data fit most tumor T cells coming from lymph node, expanding in tumor. Luminal-like breast cancer showed significantly higher tumor–nontumor repertoire similarity than basal-like.

The chain is built from TRBV29-1 and TRBJ1-2; the D call of TRBD1 is as the table states it, not checked on the DNA. Material: axillary lymph node tissue. The source of this sequence is a female donor with breast cancer. Some clones in this sample may be carry-over from other donors' samples. The CDR3: CSATSGTDYGCTF.